This T cell receptor (beta chain) was captured by sequencing in a study of T cells expressing NK-cell markers. Findings and limits, study-wide: Several donors' CD3+CD56-NKG2C+ cells were dominated by the same clonotypes. HCMV specificity of the expanded NKG2C+ T cell clones was not established. Of the CD8+ T cells in about 6 donors, roughly 1.0-7.5% belonged to dominant NKG2C+ clonotypes.

Scientists made TCR beta cDNA using 5'RACE template switching with UMIs. Reprocessing the 5' RACE reads, TCRdb reports a single entry for every CDR3 protein and omits DNA. Here the sample table reports 150,000 to 180,000 distinct CDR3 sequences. Germline V gene data show CDR1 as MNHNY and CDR2 as SVGAGI (reference sequence). The CDR3 totals 17 residues. Remarks on this clonotype: Its target is unknown.

V gene TRBV6-6 combines with J gene TRBJ1-1; absent DNA, TCRdb's TRBD1 call cannot be checked. The sequenced sample was blood T cells: a sorted CD56 or NKG2C T cell subset, CD4+ or CD8+ T cells, or bulk PBMC T cells (not recorded which). The sequence derives from a woman between 45 and 60 years old in good health. CDR3 residues: CASTGGTPPMMNTEAFF.